Given below is one TCR beta chain in context. This clonotype was detected ten times or more. Its cognate antigen has yet to be identified. No base-level quality is on record; no much larger clone is a single base apart. The data originate from a study of T-cell memory formation after mild COVID-19 (dated by TCRdb to the early 2020s). At the level of the whole study: Most TCR sequence clusters were specific to one of the two donors. The cohort comprised two young, previously healthy adult volunteers, one female and one male. In a couple of donors, T-cell clones that expanded and contracted after mild COVID-19 were tracked by sequencing TCRalpha and TCRbeta repertoires over time. Results the study describes overall, beyond this receptor: Contracting CD4+ clones appeared mostly in the CM and EM memory subsets, whereas CD8+ clones were enriched in EMRA. Some responding clones were detected in pre-infection memory, suggesting pre-existing cross-reactive memory T cells joined the SARS-CoV-2 response. Only a couple of mild cases were covered by the study, and larger cohorts that include severe cases with pre-infection samples were considered necessary. Whether the second-wave clones peaking on day 37 were SARS-CoV-2 specific was not confirmed. From day 15 to 85, contracting clones showed balanced CD4/CD8 phenotypes, whereas a second wave of clones that expanded from day 15 to 37 leaned towards CD4+.

The data were produced on an Illumina NovaSeq 6000. cDNA libraries for TCRalpha and TCRbeta were prepared by 5'RACE using constant-segment primers, with sample barcodes and unique molecular identifiers added. Trizol reagent was used to extract RNA from every sample. Library amplification was performed in two PCR steps, and a second sample barcode and Illumina TruSeq adapters were introduced in the second step. Sequencing of libraries was performed on an Illumina NovaSeq with 2 x 150 bp paired-end reads. In the paper's pipeline: The reads were demultiplexed and collapsed into UMI-guided consensus sequences using migec v1.2.7. Using mixcr v2.1.11, the UMI consensuses were aligned to TRA and TRB V and J templates and assembled into clonotypes. Clonotypes were classified as expanded or contracted when called significant by both edgeR and NoisET, with noise models trained on biological replicates. edgeR calls used a false discovery rate-adjusted p below 0.01 and a log2 fold-change threshold of 1. As an exploratory analysis of dynamics, PCA with hierarchical clustering was applied to max-normalized trajectories of the 1000 most abundant clonotypes. Separately sequenced CD4+ and CD8+ repertoires were used to assign the CD4 or CD8 phenotype of responding clones. TCRdb reran the public reads through fastp at Q25 and MiXCR, keeping productive beta chains. Rows merge per CDR3 protein into single entries with the most common DNA and genes. TCRdb's processing, not the authors' own work, is the source of the V and J calls. This sample gives a few hundred thousand distinct CDR3 sequences in total; around 14% of them show up just once. The ten largest clones add up to roughly 22% of the sample.

Per the germline V gene, LGHNA is the CDR1 and YSLEER is the CDR2. Trimming leaves V shorter by 0 bases and J shorter by 10 bases, with the junction holding 7 bases beyond the gene matches. Including the terminal cysteine and phenylalanine, the CDR3 comprises 16 residues. Of the read, only the CDR3 DNA is kept; its 48 bases are in frame from base 1. Ficoll-Paque density gradient centrifugation was the method used to isolate PBMCs. The specimen was PBMCs or a T cell subset sorted from them (not recorded which). The chain uses TRBV4-3 and TRBJ2-1; TRBD2 agrees with 12 junctional bases. This TCR was recovered from a man aged 18 to 29 who had mild COVID-19 (a few samples of this study predate the infection). The sample titles of this study are shuffled in the database, so cell type and time point are left out; the donor was told from shared clones. At the DNA level, the sequence is TGCGCCAGCAGCCAAGATGTAGGACTAGCGGGGAGAGAGCAGTTCTTC. Its amino acids are CASSQDVGLAGREQFF.